The sequence of this T cell receptor beta chain was determined in a study of blood T cell repertoires in COVID-19. On the study more broadly: Whether acute or convalescent, the COVID-19 samples came from the United States, Italy and Spain.

Between the trimmed V and J ends, which lost 6 bases and 6 bases, there was a span of 22 bases. This CDR3 is built from 17 residues. From germline, CDR1 is SGHNT and CDR2 YYREEE (reference sequence). Data came from immunoSEQ multiplex PCR; TCRdb stores just in-frame clones and leaves some out. The table includes 52,000 or so clones, approximately 88% detected once. The sample comprised peripheral blood. The source is a man between 65 and 85 years old with active COVID-19. The rearrangement joins TRBV5-4 to TRBJ2-6; possibly TRBD1 for D (6 bases). The CDR3 DNA is TGTGCCAGCAACAAGGGTGGGGGCTCCCAAGTGGCCAACGTCCTGACTTTC. Translation gives CASNKGGGSQVANVLTF.